This T cell receptor (beta chain) is drawn from a study of naive and memory T cell subsets. Notes on the study in general: Naive repertoires, especially CD8, held a few larger clonotypes, possibly memory cells re-expressing CD45RA. In naive cells, over 90% of TCR sequences were seen only once. A clonotype means one alpha or beta sequence, not an alpha/beta pair.

An equimolar mix of two oligonucleotides served as the beta constant-region primer for TRBC1 and TRBC2. Four rounds of PCR amplified the ligated cDNA using nested alpha and beta constant-region primers plus SP2. Each CDR3 protein gets one entry after TCRdb re-called the UMI-ligation and nested PCR reads with MiXCR. The sample comprises under 150,000 distinct CDR3 sequences, roughly a fifth of which are singletons, and roughly 0.68% rests with the top ten. V was cut by 0 bases and J by 6 bases, with 18 bases left in between. The CDR3 has 15 residues. Germline-derived CDR1 and CDR2 are DFQATT and SNEGSKA (reference sequence). After the first PCR, alpha and beta chain libraries were processed separately. Four subsets defined by CD45RA and CD27 were sorted after CD3, CD4, CD8 and live/dead staining. Comment on this clonotype: The antigen is unknown.

This receptor was identified in a human donor in good health. Sequencing was carried out using naive CD8+ T cells from blood. The chain is built from TRBV20-1 and TRBJ2-7; D tentatively reads TRBD1 or TRBD2 (5 bases each). In nucleotides, the CDR3 is TGCAGTGCTAGAGAGGGAGAGGTTCTTGGGGCCGAGCAGTACTTC. As protein: CSAREGEVLGAEQYF.